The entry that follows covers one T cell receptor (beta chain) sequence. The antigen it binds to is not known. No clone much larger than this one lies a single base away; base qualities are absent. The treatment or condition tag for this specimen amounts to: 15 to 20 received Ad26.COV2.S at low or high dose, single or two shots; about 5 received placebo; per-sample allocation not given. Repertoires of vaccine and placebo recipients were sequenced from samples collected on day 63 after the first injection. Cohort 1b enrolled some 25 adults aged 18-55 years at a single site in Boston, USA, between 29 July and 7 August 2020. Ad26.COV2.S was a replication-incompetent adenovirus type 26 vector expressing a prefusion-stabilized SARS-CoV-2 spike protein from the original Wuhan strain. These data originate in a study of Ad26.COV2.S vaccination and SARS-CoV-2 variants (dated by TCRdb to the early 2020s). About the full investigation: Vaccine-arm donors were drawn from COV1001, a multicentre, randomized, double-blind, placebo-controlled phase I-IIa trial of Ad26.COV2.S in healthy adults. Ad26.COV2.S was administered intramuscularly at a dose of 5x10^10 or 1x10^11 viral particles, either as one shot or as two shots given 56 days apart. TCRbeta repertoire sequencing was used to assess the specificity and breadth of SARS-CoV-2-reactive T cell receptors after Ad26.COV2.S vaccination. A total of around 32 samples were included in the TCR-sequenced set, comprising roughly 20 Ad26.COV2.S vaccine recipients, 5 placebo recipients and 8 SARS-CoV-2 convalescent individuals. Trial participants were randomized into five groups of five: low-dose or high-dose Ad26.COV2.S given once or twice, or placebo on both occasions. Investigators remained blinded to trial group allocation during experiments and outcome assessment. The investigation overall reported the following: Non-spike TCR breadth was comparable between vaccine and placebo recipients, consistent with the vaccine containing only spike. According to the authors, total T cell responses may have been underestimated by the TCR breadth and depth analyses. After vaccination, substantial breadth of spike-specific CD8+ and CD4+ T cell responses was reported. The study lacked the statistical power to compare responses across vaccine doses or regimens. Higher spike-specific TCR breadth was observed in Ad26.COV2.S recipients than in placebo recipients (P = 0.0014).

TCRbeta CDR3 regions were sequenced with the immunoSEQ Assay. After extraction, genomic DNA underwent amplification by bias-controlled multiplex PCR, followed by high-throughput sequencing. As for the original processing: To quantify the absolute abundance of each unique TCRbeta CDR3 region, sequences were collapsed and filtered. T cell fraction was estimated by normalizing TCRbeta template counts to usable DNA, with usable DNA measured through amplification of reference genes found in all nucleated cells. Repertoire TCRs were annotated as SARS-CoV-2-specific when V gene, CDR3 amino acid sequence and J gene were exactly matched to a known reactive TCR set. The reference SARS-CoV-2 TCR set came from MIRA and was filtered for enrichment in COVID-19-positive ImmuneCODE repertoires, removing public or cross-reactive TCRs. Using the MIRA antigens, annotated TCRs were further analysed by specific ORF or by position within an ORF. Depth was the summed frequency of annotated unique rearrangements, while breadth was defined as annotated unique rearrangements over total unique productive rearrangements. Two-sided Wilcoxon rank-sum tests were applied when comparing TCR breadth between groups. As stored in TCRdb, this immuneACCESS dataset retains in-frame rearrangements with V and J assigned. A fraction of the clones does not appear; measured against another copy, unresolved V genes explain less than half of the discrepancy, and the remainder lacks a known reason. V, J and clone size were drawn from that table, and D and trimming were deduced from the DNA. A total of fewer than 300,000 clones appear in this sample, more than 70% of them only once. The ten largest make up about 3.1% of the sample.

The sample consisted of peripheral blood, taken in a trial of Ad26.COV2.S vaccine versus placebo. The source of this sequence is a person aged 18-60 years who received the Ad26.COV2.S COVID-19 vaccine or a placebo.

The encoded CDR3 is CASSVASSLGTDTQYF. The base sequence is TGTGCCAGCAGCGTAGCTAGCAGTCTTGGCACAGATACGCAGTATTTT. Recombination joined TRBV9 with TRBJ2-3; a tentative D match to TRBD2 spans 5 bases. V sheds 0 bases and J sheds 1 base, leaving 12 bases between their ends. CDR1 and CDR2 (SGDLS, YYNGEE) derive from the germline V gene. Reading from cysteine to phenylalanine, the CDR3 counts 16 amino acids. The read is trimmed to its CDR3 DNA, 48 bases read in frame from base 1.